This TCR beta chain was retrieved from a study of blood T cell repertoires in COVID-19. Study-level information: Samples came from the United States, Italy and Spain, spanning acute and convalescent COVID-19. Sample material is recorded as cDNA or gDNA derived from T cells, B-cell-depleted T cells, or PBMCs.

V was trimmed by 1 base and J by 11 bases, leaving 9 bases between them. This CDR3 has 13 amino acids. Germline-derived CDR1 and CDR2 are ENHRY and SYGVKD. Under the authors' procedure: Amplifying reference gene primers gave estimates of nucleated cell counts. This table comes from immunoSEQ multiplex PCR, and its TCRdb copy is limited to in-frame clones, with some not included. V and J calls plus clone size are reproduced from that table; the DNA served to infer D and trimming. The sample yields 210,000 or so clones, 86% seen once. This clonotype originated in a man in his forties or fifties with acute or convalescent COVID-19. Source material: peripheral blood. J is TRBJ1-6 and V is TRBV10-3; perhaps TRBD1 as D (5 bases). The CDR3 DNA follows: TGTGCCATCAGTGAGTTGGCGGGGGCACCCCTCCACTTT. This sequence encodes CAISELAGAPLHF.